Below, 5 T cell receptor beta chains from the same sample are listed, as sequenced in a study of T cell repertoires in cytomegalovirus infection. TCRdb re-called the reads through MiXCR, storing one row per CDR3 protein. The table records about 830,000 distinct CDR3 sequences, 30% to 35% of them present only once. These receptors are not linked to any known antigen. The material was cultured CD8+ T cells from PBMCs, obtained from culture after CMV antigen stimulation. All receptors come from a human donor in good health (CMV status not recorded). Some clones in this sample may be carry-over from other donors' samples.

This clonotype was counted ten times or more. The chain combines TRBV3-1 with TRBJ2-7; 10 bases fit TRBD2. Germline V gene sequence: CDR1 LGHDT, CDR2 YNNKEL (reference sequence). The CDR3 has 15 residues. V dropped 2 bases and J dropped 3; count of bases not matched to a gene: 4. This CDR3 reads CASSQLGLAVYEQYF. The CDR3 DNA is TGTGCCAGCAGCCAACTAGGACTAGCGGTCTACGAGCAGTACTTC.

The gene calls are TRBV24-1 and TRBJ2-1, with 8 bases lining up with TRBD1. The CDR3 totals 17 residues. V shed 3 bases and J 0 bases; nucleotides not matched to a gene: 6. Per germline, CDR1 KGHDR and CDR2 SFDVKD. CDR3 sequence (DNA): TGTGCCACCAGTGATCGACAGGGGACGAGCTCCTACAATGAGCAGTTCTTC. Its protein is CATSDRQGTSSYNEQFF.

The rearrangement links TRBV6-5 to TRBJ2-1; 8 nucleotides match TRBD2. This CDR3 region has 18 residues. CDR1 MNHEY and CDR2 SVGAGI come from the germline V gene. Trimming took 0 bases from V and 0 from J; bases not matched to a gene: 7. The DNA for the CDR3 is TGTGCCAGCAGTTACTCGACTGGCGGGGGGCTCTCCTACAATGAGCAGTTCTTC. It translates to CASSYSTGGGLSYNEQFF.

This clonotype appeared once. The chain has TRBV4-1 and TRBJ2-1, with D possibly called TRBD1 or TRBD2 (6 bases each). Trimming stripped 4 bases from V and 6 bases from J, with 16 bases between. The CDR3 covers 15 residues. Germline CDR1 reads MGHRA; CDR2 reads YSYEKL. This CDR3 reads CASSPGPEGGNEQFF. The CDR3 DNA reads TGCGCCAGCAGCCCGGGCCCAGAGGGGGGCAATGAGCAGTTCTTC.

The CDR3 loop reads CASSSPATESYEQYF. As DNA, the CDR3 is TGTGCCAGCAGCTCCCCAGCGACGGAATCCTACGAGCAGTACTTC. This chain joins TRBV7-6 and TRBJ2-7; D gene ambiguous. Germline values: CDR1 SGHVS, CDR2 FNYEAQ. This CDR3 has 15 amino acids. Trimming took off 4 bases at V and 1 base at J, with 14 bases between the two ends.